This entry lists 19 T cell receptor beta chains sequenced from one sample in a study of cytomegalovirus exposure and HLA in healthy donors (dated by TCRdb to about 2017). The library was obtained by the immunoSEQ multiplex PCR assay. TCRdb carries this immuneACCESS record with in-frame sequences only. Its versions omit some clonotypes, under half of them owing to an unresolved V gene in the studies checked, with the rest unexplained. The sample table holds about 110,000 clones, of which more than 70% were seen once. Together, the top ten hold roughly 2.1% of the sample. Input material: PBMCs. The receptors originated from a woman between 18 and 29 years old in good health and CMV-seronegative.

The rearrangement links TRBV19 to TRBJ1-1; D is undetermined. Germline V gene sequence: CDR1 LNHDA, CDR2 SQIVND (reference sequence). This CDR3 region has 12 residues. Trimming left V 3 bases short and J 10 bases short, with 12 bases between. The CDR3 DNA follows: TGTGCCAGTAGTATGCGGGGAGCGGGAGCTTTCTTT. It translates to CASSMRGAGAFF.

This rearrangement joins TRBV5-4 to TRBJ1-1; no reliable D call. This CDR3 region has 13 residues. CDR1 and CDR2 (germline): SGHNT, YYREEE (reference sequence). V gave up 3 bases and J gave up 2 bases, with 8 bases separating them. DNA of the CDR3: TGTGCCAGCAGCTACCGGGATAACACTGAAGCTTTCTTT. It translates to CASSYRDNTEAFF.

CDR3 sequence reads: CASSRQGIISETQYF. The CDR3 DNA follows: TGTGCCAGCAGCCGACAGGGTATCATTTCGGAGACCCAGTACTTC. The V and J genes are TRBV27 and TRBJ2-5, with 7 bases matching TRBD1. CDR1 is MNHEY, CDR2 SMNVEV, per germline (reference sequence). Germline trimming cut 6 bases from V and 5 bases from J; bases unmatched to any gene: 12. The CDR3 consists of 15 residues.

The V gene is TRBV28, the J gene TRBJ2-7; D gene ambiguous. Germline assignment: CDR1 MDHEN and CDR2 SYDVKM. The V and J ends lost 2 bases and 7 bases respectively, with 21 bases between them. This CDR3 contains 16 residues. CDR3 nucleotide sequence: TGTGCCAGCAGTTTAGGTGGCGGAACCTTTGCCCGGGAGCAGTACTTC. Translated, it gives CASSLGGGTFAREQYF.

The rearrangement uses TRBV28 and TRBJ2-7, with 8 positions matching TRBD1. CDR1 MDHEN and CDR2 SYDVKM come from the germline V gene. The V segment lost 4 bases and the J segment 7 bases; nucleotides outside the gene matches: 12. The CDR3 has 15 residues. As DNA, the CDR3 is TGTGCCAGCAGTTCAACTGGGACAGGTTCACGAGAGCAGTACTTC. Protein product: CASSSTGTGSREQYF. Filled out from reference TRBV28 and TRBJ2-7, the complete variable domain reads DVKVTQSSRYLVKRTGEKVFLECVQDMDHENMFWYRQDPGLGLRLIYFSYDVKMKEKGDIPEGYSVSREKKERFSLILESASTNQTSMYLCASSSTGTGSREQYFGPGTRLTVT.

This chain uses TRBV5-6 with TRBJ1-6, with TRBD1 matching over 9 bases. Per the germline V gene, CDR1 is SGHDT and CDR2 is YYEEEE. The J segment lost 4 bases and the V segment lost 7 bases, leaving 9 bases of the junction unmatched. The CDR3 contains 16 residues. CDR3 DNA sequence: TGTGCCAGCGGAACCCAGACAGGGGGTTATAATTCACCCCTCCACTTT. This gives the protein CASGTQTGGYNSPLHF.

V and J are TRBV14 and TRBJ1-1; D possibly corresponds to TRBD1 (5 bases). The CDR3 runs 15 residues. The germline V gene encodes CDR1 SGHDN and CDR2 FVKESK. Trimming took 1 base from V and 10 from J, leaving 19 bases between them. Written as DNA, the CDR3 is TGTGCCAGCAGCCAAGGAGGGGCCGGCGGGGTACGAGCTTTCTTT. It encodes CASSQGGAGGVRAFF.

The rearrangement uses TRBV28 and TRBJ2-1; TRBD2 agrees at 10 bases. The CDR3 spans 16 residues. Trimming cost V 5 bases and J 3 bases; bases outside gene matches: 7. The germline V gene encodes CDR1 MDHEN and CDR2 SYDVKM. The chain's CDR3 is CASSRIIAGGYNEQFF. The CDR3 region has the DNA TGTGCCAGCAGTCGAATTATAGCGGGGGGCTACAATGAGCAGTTCTTC.

The chain couples TRBV11-1 to TRBJ2-2; 10 nucleotides line up with TRBD2. The J segment lost 5 bases and the V segment lost 5 bases, leaving 5 bases of the junction unmatched. Germline V gives CDR1 SGHAT, CDR2 FQDESV (reference sequence). This CDR3 is 15 amino acids long. CDR3 region: CASSQRGGLTGELFF. CDR3 sequence (DNA): TGTGCCAGCAGCCAGCGGGGGGGGCTTACCGGGGAGCTGTTTTTT.

J is TRBJ2-7 and V is TRBV7-9; D is unresolved. There are 14 residues in the CDR3. Per germline, CDR1 SEHNR and CDR2 FQNEAQ (reference sequence). Trimming left V 5 bases short and J 6 bases short, with 17 bases between. For the CDR3, the DNA is TGTGCCAGCAGCGCGAATGTGGGCCAAGGCGAGCAGTACTTC. Translating gives CASSANVGQGEQYF.

This chain connects TRBV19 to TRBJ1-2; TRBD1 is a possible D gene (6 bases). V lost 6 bases to trimming and J lost 3 bases, with 8 bases between them. CDR3 length equals 12 residues. Germline V gene data show CDR1 as LNHDA and CDR2 as SQIVND (reference sequence). Here the CDR3 reads CASRRQDYGYTF. The CDR3 DNA is TGTGCCAGTAGACGACAGGACTATGGCTACACCTTC. The variable domain in full, with the rest retrieved from reference TRBV19 and TRBJ1-2, is DGGITQSPKYLFRKEGQNVTLSCEQNLNHDAMYWYRQDPGQGLRLIYYSQIVNDFQKGDIAEGYSVSREKKESFPLTVTSAQKNPTAFYLCASRRQDYGYTFGSGTRLTVV.

V is TRBV6-5 and J is TRBJ2-2; TRBD2 agrees at 7 bases. Germline CDR1 reads MNHEY; CDR2 reads SVGAGI. With V trimmed by 8 bases and J by 5 bases, 11 bases remained unmatched. CDR3 length: 15 residues. The CDR3 here is CASQRWEGGTGELFF. In DNA, the CDR3 is TGTGCCAGCCAACGGTGGGAGGGTGGGACCGGGGAGCTGTTTTTT.

By share, this clone ranks as medium-sized. This chain uses TRBV28 with TRBJ2-1; possibly TRBD1 for D (6 bases). CDR1 and CDR2 from the germline V gene are MDHEN and SYDVKM. V lost 6 bases and J lost 7, with 16 bases in between. This CDR3 is built from 14 residues. The CDR3 DNA reads TGTGCCAGCAGGTTGTCAGGGGAGTCAAATGAGCAGTTCTTC. As protein: CASRLSGESNEQFF.

This chain connects TRBV6-6 to TRBJ1-4, with TRBD1 as a possible D gene (6 bases). The germline V gene has CDR1 MNHNY and CDR2 SVGAGI (reference sequence). V lost 2 bases to trimming and J lost 3 bases, with 13 bases between them. The CDR3 is made up of 16 amino acids. CDR3 sequence: CASSYGLDSSNEKLFF. The CDR3 DNA sequence: TGTGCCAGCAGTTACGGATTGGACAGTTCTAATGAAAAACTGTTTTTT.

This rearrangement joins TRBV7-2 to TRBJ1-1; TRBD1 matches at 9 bases. V shed 3 bases, J shed 11 bases, and the junction held 7 bases outside the gene matches. Germline V gene data show CDR1 as SGHTA and CDR2 as FQGNSA. There are 13 residues in the CDR3. CDR3 amino acids: CASSFEQGARAFF. The CDR3 nucleotides read TGTGCCAGCAGCTTCGAACAGGGGGCGCGGGCTTTCTTT.

This chain uses TRBV6-5 with TRBJ1-5; 8 bases are a match to TRBD1. Germline V gene data show CDR1 as MNHEY and CDR2 as SVGAGI. With V trimmed by 6 bases and J by 0 bases, 4 bases remained unmatched. This CDR3 spans 15 amino acids. The CDR3 DNA is TGTGCCAGCAGCAACAGGGGGACTAGCAATCAGCCCCAGCATTTT. It yields the protein CASSNRGTSNQPQHF.

V gene TRBV7-2 combines with J gene TRBJ1-4; 7 bases are shared with TRBD1. CDR3 size: 15 residues. The germline CDR1 and CDR2 sequences are SGHTA and FQGNSA. The trim removed 5 bases at V and 8 bases at J, leaving 11 bases unmatched. The CDR3 sequence is CASSLTGLLQEKLFF. The DNA of the CDR3 is TGTGCCAGCAGCCTGACAGGGTTACTACAGGAAAAACTGTTTTTT.

This sequence joins TRBV4-3 and TRBJ1-1; 9 nucleotides agree with TRBD1. Looked up from germline, CDR1 is LGHNA and CDR2 is YSLEER. After removal of 1 base from V and 3 bases from J, the junction contained 0 bases not matched to a gene. The CDR3 runs 14 residues. Written as DNA, the CDR3 is TGCGCCAGCAGCCAAGGGGACAGGGACACTGAAGCTTTCTTT. This translates into CASSQGDRDTEAFF.

This chain joins TRBV6-1 and TRBJ1-2, with 7 bases lining up with TRBD1. The V segment lost 8 bases and the J segment 3 bases; nucleotides outside the gene matches: 3. The CDR3 runs to 12 residues. Per the germline V gene, CDR1 is MNHNS and CDR2 is SASEGT. Here the CDR3 DNA reads TGTGCCAGCCAAGACAGGGACTATGGCTACACCTTC. It yields the protein CASQDRDYGYTF.